Given below is one TCR beta chain in context. This sample stems from a study of technical replicates of blood from a few donors. Profiling relied on immunoSEQ multiplex PCR, and the TCRdb table lists in-frame clones only, not all of them. The table lists about 79,000 clones, approximately 94% of them singletons. The CDR3 runs 15 residues. Germline CDR1 reads MNHEY; CDR2 reads SMNVEV (reference sequence). Trimming removed 5 bases from V and 6 bases from J; junction bases left unmatched: 9. The V gene is TRBV27, the J gene TRBJ1-1, with 10 bases fitting TRBD1. This receptor was taken from a human donor in good health. Sequenced: T cells isolated from PBMCs. The CDR3 sequence is CASSPSGTGAPEAFF. As DNA, the CDR3 is TGTGCCAGCAGTCCCTCCGGGACAGGGGCCCCTGAAGCTTTCTTT.